Following are 27 T cell receptor beta chains from one sample sequenced in a study of blood T cells in healthy people across ages (dated by TCRdb to about 2015). Libraries were constructed by 5' RACE. The sequencing machine was an Illumina HiSeq 2500. A second PCR of roughly 7 to 12 cycles was run with a J-beta primer mix and a sample-barcoded 5' primer. Clones were called with MiXCR by TCRdb after fastp trimmed the public reads at Q25, and only in-frame beta chains were retained. Rows are combined by CDR3 protein, so each entry shows the most common genes and DNA. The table for this sample lists 730,000 or so distinct CDR3 sequences; around 38% of them were counted only once. The ten largest make up around 30% of the sample. Sample: blood. The origin of the receptors is a man at least 80 years old in good health.

On this clonotype: One junction end does not reproduce the germline sequence, and a read error may be involved. The chain joins TRBV20-1 to TRBJ1-5, with D possibly matching TRBD1 (6 bases). This CDR3 region has 13 residues. In germline, CDR1 is DFQATT, CDR2 SNEGSKA (reference sequence). The CDR3 coding sequence is TGCAGTGCTGGAGACAGGTCCGATCAGCCCCAGCATTTT. This translates into CSAGDRSDQPQHF.

V is TRBV6-2 or TRBV6-3 and J is TRBJ2-1; D is perhaps TRBD2 (5 bases). The CDR3 consists of 15 residues. Germline assignment: CDR1 MNHEY and CDR2 SVGEGT. Trimming pared 4 bases from V and 6 bases from J, leaving 16 bases between. The CDR3 DNA sequence: TGTGCCAGCAGTTCGGCCGGGGTGGCGGGCAATGAGCAGTTCTTC. Translating gives CASSSAGVAGNEQFF.

In its sample, this clonotype was seen many times. The rearrangement links TRBV9 to TRBJ2-1, with 7 bases aligning to TRBD1. CDR3 size: 14 residues. Germline V gives CDR1 SGDLS, CDR2 YYNGEE. V lost 2 bases to trimming and J lost 7 bases; unmatched junction nucleotides: 6. The CDR3: CASSVRTGPNEQFF. The CDR3 DNA sequence: TGTGCCAGCAGCGTTCGGACAGGTCCTAATGAGCAGTTCTTC.

This clonotype was found a few times. The chain joins TRBV2 to TRBJ2-5; no definite D call. The CDR3 runs 15 residues. Looked up from germline, CDR1 is SNHLY and CDR2 is FYNNEI. V lost 4 bases to trimming and J lost 7 bases, with 19 bases between them. The CDR3 DNA is TGTGCCAGCAGTGTAGGTCCGGTGGATAGTGGGACCCAGTACTTC. Residues: CASSVGPVDSGTQYF.

This clonotype was picked up a small number of times. The rearrangement uses TRBV9 and TRBJ2-7; D is perhaps TRBD1 (5 bases). CDR3 length: 15 amino acids. Deletions cut 5 bases from V and 0 bases from J, with 15 bases between. Per germline, CDR1 SGDLS and CDR2 YYNGEE. This CDR3 is CASSGVGAVSYEQYF. The CDR3 nucleotides read TGTGCCAGCAGTGGAGTTGGGGCCGTCTCCTACGAGCAGTACTTC.

This clonotype came up once. This chain connects TRBV6-2 or TRBV6-3 to TRBJ1-2; 11 positions match TRBD1. The CDR3 contains 15 residues. After removal of 2 bases from V and 6 bases from J, the junction contained 5 bases not matched to a gene. Germline V lookup: CDR1 MNHEY, CDR2 SVGEGT. The CDR3 protein is CASSYLRTGGHGYTF. The CDR3 DNA follows: TGTGCCAGCAGTTACCTCAGGACAGGGGGCCATGGCTACACCTTC.

In this sample, this clonotype turned up a few times. V and J are TRBV9 and TRBJ2-1, with TRBD1 matching 8 bases. The germline V gene has CDR1 SGDLS and CDR2 YYNGEE. V lost 3 bases, J lost 1 base, and 18 bases stayed unmatched. CDR3 length: 20 amino acids. The CDR3 sequence: CASSGNRDRSYGVSYNEQFF. DNA of the CDR3: TGTGCCAGCAGCGGTAACCGGGACAGGAGCTACGGCGTATCCTACAATGAGCAGTTCTTC. Looking up the rest from reference TRBV9 and TRBJ2-1 gives the full variable domain: DSGVTQTPKHLITATGQRVTLRCSPRSGDLSVYWYQQSLDQGLQFLIQYYNGEERAKGNILERFSAQQFPDLHSELNLSSLELGDSALYFCASSGNRDRSYGVSYNEQFFGPGTRLTVL.

Turning to this clonotype: Relative to the germline gene, one junction end is altered; a read error may explain this. J is TRBJ1-5 and V is TRBV6-5; 9 bases align to TRBD1. This CDR3 comprises 13 residues. Germline V gene data show CDR1 as MNHEY and CDR2 as SVGAGI. Here the CDR3 DNA reads TGTGTCAGCAGTCTGGACAGGGGTCAGCCCCAGCATTTT. Translation: CVSSLDRGQPQHF.

This rearrangement joins TRBV10-3 to TRBJ2-1; D unclear. This CDR3 spans 15 amino acids. Germline V CDR1 and CDR2: ENHRY, SYGVKD. V was cut by 4 bases and J by 1 base, with 11 bases left in between. The CDR3 protein is CAISGPGGSYNEQFF. In nucleotides, the CDR3 is TGTGCCATCAGTGGACCAGGCGGTTCCTACAATGAGCAGTTCTTC.

Regarding this clonotype: This may be a read error, as it is one base from a much larger clone. This rearrangement joins TRBV5-1 to TRBJ2-5; D is possibly TRBD2 (5 bases). This CDR3 comprises 16 residues. CDR1 is SGHRS and CDR2 is YFSETQ in the germline V gene. V was pared by 0 bases and J by 4 bases, with 16 bases between. The CDR3 sequence is CASSLAVGSSPETQYF. CDR3 DNA: TGCGCCAGCAGCTTGGCCGTGGGGAGTTCCCCAGAGACCCAGTACTTC.

The chain combines TRBV7-2 with TRBJ2-5; either TRBD1 or TRBD2 may fit D (5 bases each). CDR3 length: 15 residues. V was clipped by 1 base and J by 2 bases, with 11 bases between them. Germline V gene data show CDR1 as SGHTA and CDR2 as FQGNSA. CDR3 sequence (DNA): TGTGCCAGCAGCTTAGAAGGGACGGTACAAGAGACCCAGTACTTC. This gives the protein CASSLEGTVQETQYF.

This clonotype was seen more than once but under ten times. The CDR3 sequence: CASSVIGELFF. The CDR3 DNA reads TGTGCCAGCAGCGTTATCGGGGAGCTGTTTTTT. This rearrangement joins TRBV6-2 or TRBV6-3 to TRBJ2-2; no clear D. Germline CDR1 is MNHEY and CDR2 is SVGEGT. The CDR3 contains 11 residues. V shed 6 bases and J shed 7 bases, with 6 bases lying between them.

This clonotype was observed a single time. The CDR3 reads CASSPTQGFNSYEQYF. The CDR3 nucleotides are TGTGCCAGCAGTCCCACCCAGGGATTCAACTCCTACGAGCAGTACTTC. The chain recombines TRBV6-2 or TRBV6-3 with TRBJ2-5, with TRBD1 as a possible D gene (5 bases). The J call may not be correct, given that the DNA end is closer to TRBJ2-7. The germline gives CDR1 MNHEY, CDR2 SVGEGT. The CDR3 runs to 16 residues.

This clonotype was seen more than once but under ten times. The chain couples TRBV7-2 to TRBJ2-5; 8 bases are a match to TRBD2. The CDR3 totals 16 residues. CDR1 SGHTA and CDR2 FQGNSA come from the germline V gene. V dropped 0 bases and J dropped 1; count of bases not matched to a gene: 4. In DNA, the CDR3 is TGTGCCAGCAGCTTAGCCGGGACTAGAACCCAAGAGACCCAGTACTTC. This codes for CASSLAGTRTQETQYF.

This clonotype was counted between two and nine times. V usage is TRBV29-1 and J usage is TRBJ1-1; D remains ambiguous. CDR1 and CDR2 from the germline V gene are SQVTM and ANQGSEA. The CDR3 consists of 13 residues. The V end lost 5 bases, the J end lost 4 bases, and 14 bases lay between the germline ends. CDR3 residues: CSVTDGRGTEAFF. CDR3 DNA sequence: TGCAGCGTTACTGACGGAAGAGGCACTGAAGCTTTCTTT.

J is TRBJ2-3 and V is TRBV7-2, with D possibly being TRBD1 or TRBD2 (6 bases each). This CDR3 is built from 15 residues. CDR1 is SGHTA, CDR2 FQGNSA, per germline. V gave up 5 bases and J gave up 2 bases, with 14 bases separating them. The CDR3 nucleotides read TGTGCCAGCAGCAATAGGGGGGTGATCACAGATACGCAGTATTTT. Its protein is CASSNRGVITDTQYF. Drawing the rest from reference TRBV7-2 and TRBJ2-3, the complete variable domain is GAGVSQSPSNKVTEKGKDVELRCDPISGHTALYWYRQSLGQGLEFLIYFQGNSAPDKSGLPSDRFSAERTGGSVSTLTIQRTQQEDSAVYLCASSNRGVITDTQYFGPGTRLTVL.

This clonotype was found a few times. This chain links TRBV4-2 with TRBJ1-6; D is ambiguous. With 2 bases removed from V and 8 bases from J, the gap between germline ends came to 7 bases. The germline V gene has CDR1 LGHNA and CDR2 YNFKEQ. The CDR3 spans 13 residues. Written as DNA, the CDR3 is TGTGCCAGCAGCCAAATCGAGGATTCACCCCTCCACTTT. Translation: CASSQIEDSPLHF.

This clonotype appeared once. The CDR3, as DNA: TGTGCCAGCAGTCGGACCCTCACCGGGGAGCTGTTTTTT. This codes for CASSRTLTGELFF. The chain couples TRBV6-2 or TRBV6-3 to TRBJ2-2; no clear D. The CDR3 covers 13 residues. Looked up from germline, CDR1 is MNHEY and CDR2 is SVGEGT. V was pared by 5 bases and J by 4 bases, with 8 bases between.

The V call is TRBV12-3 or TRBV12-4, the J call TRBJ2-2; 8 bases map to TRBD2. V shed 7 bases, J shed 2 bases, and the junction held 6 bases outside the gene matches. The CDR3 covers 15 residues. The CDR3, as DNA: TGTGCCAGCATATTAGCGGGACCTAACACCGGGGAGCTGTTTTTT. Amino acids: CASILAGPNTGELFF.

The chain joins TRBV18 to TRBJ2-5; TRBD1 aligns across 8 bases. The J segment lost 4 bases and the V segment lost 0 bases, leaving 7 bases of the junction unmatched. Germline V lookup: CDR1 KGHSH, CDR2 LQKENI. The CDR3 is 16 residues long. This chain's CDR3 is CASSPPQGAKGETQYF. The DNA of the CDR3 is TGTGCCAGCTCACCACCGCAGGGGGCAAAAGGAGAGACCCAGTACTTC.

This clonotype was detected a few times. The chain couples TRBV7-2 to TRBJ1-1; maybe TRBD1 (6 bases). The V gene's germline CDR1 is SGHTA and CDR2 FQGNSA. The ends were cut back, 5 bases at V and 3 bases at J, with 13 bases in the middle. This CDR3 is 14 amino acids long. In nucleotides, the CDR3 is TGTGCCAGCAGCGCCTACAGGGAGGACACTGAAGCTTTCTTT. Translation: CASSAYREDTEAFF.

J is TRBJ2-5 and V is TRBV20-1; 7 nucleotides line up with TRBD2. Germline lookup yields CDR1 DFQATT and CDR2 SNEGSKA (reference sequence). This CDR3 is built from 16 residues. After removal of 2 bases from V and 11 bases from J, the junction contained 20 bases not matched to a gene. The CDR3 DNA sequence: TGCAGTGCTAGAAATGTCAAACTAGCGCAATACAATGAGCAGTACTTC. Amino acids: CSARNVKLAQYNEQYF.

J is TRBJ2-7 and V is TRBV10-3; D could derive from TRBD1 or TRBD2 (6 bases each). The CDR3 runs 13 residues. CDR1 and CDR2 (germline): ENHRY, SYGVKD. Trimming pared 11 bases from V and 7 bases from J, leaving 21 bases between. As DNA, the CDR3 is TGTGCCGTTGGGGGAGGACAGAACACTGAGCAGTACTTC. It specifies CAVGGGQNTEQYF.

The sample holds many counts of this clonotype. The chain links TRBV2 to TRBJ2-2, with D possibly being TRBD1 (6 bases). CDR1 is SNHLY, CDR2 FYNNEI, per germline. The V end was cut by 6 bases, the J end by 0 bases, with 11 bases between. This CDR3 has 15 residues. This chain's CDR3 is CASSRQDPNTGELFF. CDR3 coding DNA: TGTGCCAGCAGCCGACAGGACCCGAACACCGGGGAGCTGTTTTTT.

V and J are TRBV29-1 and TRBJ2-1; 8 bases agree with TRBD2. TRBJ2-7 matches the DNA end more closely, so the J call is doubtful. The CDR3 runs 14 residues. Germline CDR1 and CDR2: SQVTM and ANQGSEA. CDR3 coding DNA: TGCAGCGTCTCGGGGGGGGCGGCCTACAATGAGCAGTACTTC. It yields the protein CSVSGGAAYNEQYF.

This clonotype showed up many times. The chain has TRBV11-2 and TRBJ1-2, with D tentatively TRBD1 (6 bases). Trimming removed 5 bases at V and 5 bases at J, with 15 bases between. CDR3 length: 14 amino acids. Germline CDR1 SGHAT, CDR2 FQNNGV. The CDR3 DNA reads TGTGCCAGCAGCCCAACGGACAGCGGATATGGCTACACCTTC. This sequence encodes CASSPTDSGYGYTF.

The gene calls are TRBV14 and TRBJ1-2; no definite D call. Germline CDR1 SGHDN, CDR2 FVKESK. The V end lost 2 bases, the J end lost 0 bases, and 7 bases lay between the germline ends. This CDR3 comprises 14 residues. The CDR3 reads CASSQNTANYGYTF. The CDR3 region has the DNA TGTGCCAGCAGCCAAAACACGGCTAACTATGGCTACACCTTC.